This T cell receptor beta chain stems from a study of blood T cell repertoires in COVID-19. Overall study: The United States, Italy and Spain were the sources of the acute and convalescent COVID-19 samples.

Assay: immunoSEQ multiplex PCR; the TCRdb copy retains only in-frame clones and omits some. The sample has a few hundred thousand clones; about 80% are singletons. This clone has more than one count but fewer than ten. Germline V CDR1 and CDR2: LNHDA, SQIVND (reference sequence). V was cut by 6 bases and J by 4 bases, with 7 bases left in between. This CDR3 comprises 12 residues. Sequencing input: peripheral blood. The V call is TRBV19, the J call TRBJ1-5; D call uncertain. This TCR came from a man aged 30 to 45 who had recovered from COVID-19. The chain's CDR3 is CASSAINQPQHF. DNA for the CDR3: TGTGCCAGTAGCGCTATTAATCAGCCCCAGCATTTT.